This TCR beta chain was obtained from a study of cytomegalovirus exposure and HLA in healthy donors. Study-wide results and limits: TCR sequences were mostly rare, though some public TCRs occurred in many donors. In vitro testing confirmed a few CMV-associated chains as specific for CMV antigens. According to a subsequent analysis, TCR clusters identified in the first cohort showed a tendency to co-occur across the 100 to 150 validation repertoires.

Deletions cut 6 bases from V and 8 bases from J, with 20 bases between. Germline CDR1 MNHNS, CDR2 SASEGT. CDR3 length: 15 amino acids. The method was immunoSEQ multiplex PCR; TCRdb's version includes in-frame clones alone and lacks a portion of them. The repertoire holds 150,000 to 160,000 clones, 75% to 90% seen once, with around 20% in the top ten. About this clone: The antigen is not known.

This receptor was obtained from a man younger than 35 in good health and CMV-seropositive. Sequenced material: PBMCs. This rearrangement joins TRBV6-1 to TRBJ2-1; tentatively, D is TRBD2 (6 bases). CDR3 loop: CASSDGGAGIDEQFF. The CDR3 bases are TGTGCCAGCAGCGACGGAGGGGCAGGGATCGATGAGCAGTTCTTC.